This T cell receptor (beta chain) was recovered during a study of STAT5B mutations in CD4+ large granular lymphocyte leukemia. The table came from immunoSEQ multiplex PCR; TCRdb's copy has only in-frame clones and leaves some out. The profile shows around 33,000 clones, about 77% of them singletons. The CDR3 has 15 amino acids. V dropped 3 bases and J dropped 2; count of bases not matched to a gene: 4. CDR1 and CDR2 (germline): LNHDA, SQIVND (reference sequence). The TCR comes from a human donor in good health. The sample comprised CD4+ T cells from blood buffy coats. V gene TRBV19 combines with J gene TRBJ1-3; 7 nucleotides line up with TRBD1. The CDR3 DNA follows: TGTGCCAGTAGTATCCGACAGGGACCTGGAAACACCATATATTTT. It yields the protein CASSIRQGPGNTIYF.